This TCR beta chain came from a study of molecular identifiers for immune sequencing clone quantification. Study-wide results and limits: Among effectors, clones above 20 RNA copies held over 97% of molecules; among naive cells, under 1%.

This clonotype was observed at least ten times. No antigen is known for it. Naive CD8 libraries used roughly 17,000 to 1,100,000 sorted cells and 10%, 30% or 50% RNA. For naive CD8 T cells, sorting used the CD8+CD4-CCR7+CD45RA+ phenotype. V lost 6 bases to trimming and J lost 4 bases; unmatched junction nucleotides: 5. This CDR3 is 15 amino acids long. CDR1 SNHLY and CDR2 FYNNEI come from the germline V gene. In TCRdb, the PCR reads were re-called with MiXCR into one record per CDR3 protein. This table has approximately 550,000 distinct CDR3 sequences, roughly 23% appearing once. The sequence was collected from a human donor in good health. Some libraries in this study had Jurkat cell RNA spiked in. Sequenced sample: naive CD8+ T cells from blood, with Jurkat cell RNA spiked in. Subset: FACS-sorted CD8+CD4-CCR7+CD45RA+ naive T cells. V and J are TRBV2 and TRBJ2-2; 10 positions match TRBD2. The CDR3 coding sequence is TGTGCCAGCAGACCCCTAGCGGGAGTCACCGGGGAGCTGTTTTTT. Residues: CASRPLAGVTGELFF.